These 15 T cell receptor beta chains were all obtained from the same sample, sequenced in a study of cytomegalovirus exposure and HLA in healthy donors (dated by TCRdb to the late 2010s). The library was obtained by the immunoSEQ multiplex PCR assay. For the multiplex PCR, a mixture combining 60 forward primers for TCR Vbeta segments and 13 reverse primers for TCR Jbeta segments was used. The immuneACCESS repertoire file appears here via TCRdb, limited to in-frame rearrangements. These files lack a portion of the clones; in checked studies, under half of the deficit traces to unresolved V genes, and the cause of the others is not known. Counted in this sample were approximately 200,000 clones; more than 60% of them appeared once. The ten largest clones capture 0.22% of the sample. Specimen: PBMCs. The source of these receptors is a girl aged 2 to 9 in good health and CMV-seronegative.

Here the CDR3 DNA reads TGCGCCAGCAGCCGGGGGGGAAGCACAGATACGCAGTATTTT. It is translated as CASSRGGSTDTQYF. V gene TRBV4-1 combines with J gene TRBJ2-3; 7 nucleotides align to TRBD2. After removal of 4 bases from V and 0 bases from J, the junction contained 1 base not matched to a gene. The CDR3 runs to 14 residues. The V gene's germline CDR1 is MGHRA and CDR2 YSYEKL.

This clone was counted once. The chain has TRBV2 and TRBJ2-2; 9 positions match TRBD1. The CDR3 totals 16 residues. Germline V gene data show CDR1 as SNHLY and CDR2 as FYNNEI. V was pared by 5 bases and J by 4 bases, with 8 bases of the junction left unmatched. This CDR3 is CASSPGQGPFTGELFF. The DNA for the CDR3 is TGTGCCAGCAGTCCGGGACAGGGCCCGTTCACCGGGGAGCTGTTTTTT.

This rearrangement joins TRBV27 to TRBJ2-1; D might be TRBD1 (5 bases). The CDR3 runs to 16 residues. The ends were cut back, 5 bases at V and 3 bases at J, with 17 bases in the middle. From germline, CDR1 is MNHEY and CDR2 SMNVEV (reference sequence). For the CDR3, the DNA is TGTGCCAGCAGTCCTCGACAGCTAAACCTCTACAATGAGCAGTTCTTC. Encoded protein: CASSPRQLNLYNEQFF.

This clone has only a few counts. The J gene is TRBJ2-7, the V gene TRBV12-5; 10 bases align to TRBD2. Germline CDR1 and CDR2: LGHNT and FRNRAP. CDR3 length equals 18 residues. The V segment lost 0 bases and the J segment 2 bases; nucleotides outside the gene matches: 10. CDR3 DNA sequence: TGTGCTAGTGGTTTGGTACTGCAAGGGACTAGCGTACCCTACGAGCAGTACTTC. Its protein product is CASGLVLQGTSVPYEQYF.

The genes are TRBV6-5 and TRBJ2-7; 10 positions match TRBD2. Germline assignment: CDR1 MNHEY and CDR2 SVGAGI. Losses at the gene ends were 5 bases for V and 6 bases for J; bases not matched to a gene: 10. The CDR3 extends over 15 amino acids. In DNA form, the CDR3 reads TGTGCCAGCAGTCGGATAGCGGGGGGAAGGGTCGAGCAGTACTTC. This gives the protein CASSRIAGGRVEQYF.

DNA of the CDR3: TGTGCCAGCAGCTTGGGAGGGCTTGGTCACACCATATATTTT. This gives the protein CASSLGGLGHTIYF. The chain is built from TRBV5-4 and TRBJ1-3; D is ambiguous. The CDR3 spans 14 residues. V lost 0 bases and J 8 bases, leaving 12 bases between the germline ends. Germline V gene sequence: CDR1 SGHNT, CDR2 YYREEE (reference sequence).

The genes are TRBV25-1 and TRBJ2-7; 7 bases map to TRBD2. The length of the CDR3 is 13 residues. Trimming cost V 2 bases and J 5 bases; bases outside gene matches: 3. The V gene's germline CDR1 is MGHDK and CDR2 SYGVNS. The CDR3 sequence is CASSEGGGNEQYF. The CDR3 DNA follows: TGTGCCAGCAGTGAAGGGGGGGGTAACGAGCAGTACTTC.

The chain recombines TRBV11-1 with TRBJ1-6; D uncertain. With 5 bases removed from V and 7 bases from J, the gap between germline ends came to 15 bases. Per the germline V gene, CDR1 is SGHAT and CDR2 is FQDESV (reference sequence). This CDR3 is built from 15 residues. The CDR3 nucleotides read TGTGCCAGCAGCCTTAGCGGACGGCTAAATTCACCCCTCCACTTT. The encoded protein is CASSLSGRLNSPLHF.

The chain carries TRBV27 and TRBJ2-3; 11 nucleotides align to TRBD2. The CDR3 contains 17 residues. V gave up 5 bases and J gave up 1 base; unmatched junction bases: 8. Germline V lookup: CDR1 MNHEY, CDR2 SMNVEV (reference sequence). CDR3 DNA sequence: TGTGCCAGCAGTCTTAGCGGGAGGGCCAGTCGCACAGATACGCAGTATTTT. This sequence encodes CASSLSGRASRTDTQYF.

The V gene is TRBV7-9, the J gene TRBJ2-3, with TRBD1 identical over 9 bases. The CDR3 contains 17 residues. V shed 5 bases and J 5 bases; nucleotides not matched to a gene: 14. CDR1 SEHNR and CDR2 FQNEAQ come from the germline V gene (reference sequence). The CDR3 DNA reads as TGTGCCAGCAGCCCCATTGTGTGGGACAGGGTGGTAGATACGCAGTATTTT. This encodes CASSPIVWDRVVDTQYF.

The CDR3 reads CASSRDRGSRQPQHF. CDR3 DNA: TGTGCCAGCAGTCGGGACAGGGGGTCTCGGCAGCCCCAGCATTTT. This chain uses TRBV6-5 with TRBJ1-5; 11 bases are shared with TRBD1. The CDR3 sequence is 15 residues long. Germline CDR1 is MNHEY and CDR2 is SVGAGI. V shed 5 bases, J shed 7 bases, and the junction held 7 bases outside the gene matches.

The chain couples TRBV5-4 to TRBJ2-3; the D is unclear. The CDR3 loop spans 15 amino acids. The germline V and J ends were trimmed by 0 bases and 3 bases, with 11 bases remaining between them. Germline V lookup: CDR1 SGHNT, CDR2 YYREEE (reference sequence). The CDR3 region has the DNA TGTGCCAGCAGCTTGGAGGATGGAGAGACAGATACGCAGTATTTT. As protein: CASSLEDGETDTQYF. The full variable domain, completed using reference TRBV5-4 and TRBJ2-3, is ETGVTQSPTHLIKTRGQQVTLRCSSQSGHNTVSWYQQALGQGPQFIFQYYREEENGRGNFPPRFSGLQFPNYSSELNVNALELDDSALYLCASSLEDGETDTQYFGPGTRLTVL.

V and J are TRBV11-2 and TRBJ2-2, with 7 bases fitting TRBD2. This CDR3 contains 16 residues. After removal of 4 bases from V and 1 base from J, the junction contained 6 bases not matched to a gene. Germline V gene lookup returns CDR1 SGHAT and CDR2 FQNNGV. The CDR3 sequence: CASSSPAGWNTGELFF. As DNA, the CDR3 is TGTGCCAGCAGCTCGCCAGCGGGGTGGAACACCGGGGAGCTGTTTTTT.

The chain combines TRBV4-1 with TRBJ2-7; 8 bases line up with TRBD1. The CDR3 has 15 amino acids. Trimming at V came to 4 bases and at J to 2 bases, leaving 7 bases not matched to a gene. From germline, CDR1 is MGHRA and CDR2 YSYEKL. The CDR3, as DNA: TGCGCCAGCAGCCCCGGACAGGGATTCACCTACGAGCAGTACTTC. Its protein product is CASSPGQGFTYEQYF.

The chain is built from TRBV2 and TRBJ2-3; tentatively, D is TRBD2 (5 bases). V was trimmed by 2 bases and J by 4 bases, leaving 10 bases between them. Germline CDR1 is SNHLY and CDR2 is FYNNEI. This CDR3 spans 14 amino acids. CDR3 sequence reads: CASSETSSSDTQYF. As DNA, the CDR3 is TGTGCCAGCAGTGAAACTAGTAGCTCAGATACGCAGTATTTT.